Listed here are 5 T cell receptor beta chains from one sample, sequenced in a study of cytomegalovirus exposure and HLA in healthy donors (dated by TCRdb to between 2016 and 2019). The library was built by means of the immunoSEQ multiplex PCR assay. Held by TCRdb, this immuneACCESS table contains in-frame sequences only and omits some clones. Under half of the omission traces to an unresolved V gene where checked; the cause of the rest is unknown. This sample is represented by 130,000 to 150,000 clones; around 90% of them were singletons. Over 5% of the sample rests with the top ten. Sequencing was done on a sample of PBMCs. All receptors come from a woman in her 30s in good health and CMV-seropositive.

The rearrangement uses TRBV7-8 and TRBJ1-2; 11 bases are a match to TRBD1. Germline V gene lookup returns CDR1 SGHVS and CDR2 FQNEAQ. The trim removed 5 bases at V and 8 bases at J, leaving 10 bases unmatched. This CDR3 contains 15 residues. DNA for the CDR3: TGTGCCAGCAGCACTGGACAGGGGGCGCTTAGGGGCTACACCTTC. It codes for CASSTGQGALRGYTF.

The chain couples TRBV10-2 to TRBJ2-3; TRBD2 matches at 8 bases. Per the germline V gene, CDR1 is WSHSY and CDR2 is SAAADI. The CDR3 contains 16 residues. J lost 4 bases, V lost 6 bases, and 12 bases had no gene match. The CDR3 region is CASSALGLGFPDTQYF. The CDR3 bases are TGCGCCAGCAGCGCGTTGGGACTAGGTTTTCCAGATACGCAGTATTTT.

This chain links TRBV13 with TRBJ1-1; D possibly corresponds to TRBD1 (5 bases). The CDR3 covers 14 residues. V was pared by 0 bases and J by 7 bases, with 12 bases between. The germline V gene has CDR1 PRHDT and CDR2 FYEKMQ (reference sequence). The CDR3 loop reads CASSLGPGTDEAFF. DNA of the CDR3: TGTGCCAGCAGCTTAGGCCCTGGGACTGATGAAGCTTTCTTT.

This chain uses TRBV4-2 with TRBJ2-3; D uncertain. CDR3 length equals 15 residues. The germline gives CDR1 LGHNA, CDR2 YNFKEQ. The ends were cut back, 0 bases at V and 6 bases at J, with 13 bases in the middle. The CDR3: CASSQDPWAADTQYF. CDR3 bases: TGTGCCAGCAGCCAAGACCCGTGGGCAGCCGATACGCAGTATTTT.

The chain recombines TRBV27 with TRBJ2-3; 11 bases are a match to TRBD2. Germline CDR1 and CDR2: MNHEY and SMNVEV (reference sequence). V shed 6 bases and J 10 bases; nucleotides not matched to a gene: 3. The CDR3 runs 12 residues. The CDR3 reads CASSPGLAAQYF. Here the CDR3 DNA reads TGTGCCAGCAGCCCGGGACTAGCGGCGCAGTATTTT.